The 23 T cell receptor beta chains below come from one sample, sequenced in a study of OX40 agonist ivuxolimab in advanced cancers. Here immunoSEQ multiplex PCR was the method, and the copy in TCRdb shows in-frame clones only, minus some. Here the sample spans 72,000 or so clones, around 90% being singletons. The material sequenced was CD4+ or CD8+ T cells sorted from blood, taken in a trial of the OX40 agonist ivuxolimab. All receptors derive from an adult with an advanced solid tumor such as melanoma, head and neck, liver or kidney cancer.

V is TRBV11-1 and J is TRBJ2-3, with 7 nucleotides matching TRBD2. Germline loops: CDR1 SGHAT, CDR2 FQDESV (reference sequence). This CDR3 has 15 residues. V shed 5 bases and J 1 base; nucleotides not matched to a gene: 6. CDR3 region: CASSLSGRGTDTQYF. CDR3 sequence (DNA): TGTGCCAGCAGCCTCTCGGGGAGGGGCACAGATACGCAGTATTTT.

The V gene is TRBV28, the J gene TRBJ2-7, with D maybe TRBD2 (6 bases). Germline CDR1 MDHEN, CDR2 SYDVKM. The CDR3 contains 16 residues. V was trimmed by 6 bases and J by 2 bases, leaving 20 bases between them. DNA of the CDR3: TGTGCCAGCAGCTGGGGTGGAGGGCGCTCACCCTACGAGCAGTACTTC. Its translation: CASSWGGGRSPYEQYF.

CDR3 coding DNA: TGTGCCAGCAGCCAAGAGGACGACAGTAATCAGCCCCAGCATTTT. Its protein product is CASSQEDDSNQPQHF. V and J are TRBV4-2 and TRBJ1-5; D might be TRBD1 (5 bases). CDR1 and CDR2 from the germline V gene are LGHNA and YNFKEQ. CDR3 length: 15 residues. V lost 0 bases and J 4 bases, leaving 10 bases between the germline ends.

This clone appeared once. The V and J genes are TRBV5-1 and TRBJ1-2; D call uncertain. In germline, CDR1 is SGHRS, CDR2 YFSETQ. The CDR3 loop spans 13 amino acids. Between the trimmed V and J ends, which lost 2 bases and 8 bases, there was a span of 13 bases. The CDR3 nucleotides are TGCGCCAGCAGCTTCGAGACTAGAGGGGGCTACACCTTC. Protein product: CASSFETRGGYTF.

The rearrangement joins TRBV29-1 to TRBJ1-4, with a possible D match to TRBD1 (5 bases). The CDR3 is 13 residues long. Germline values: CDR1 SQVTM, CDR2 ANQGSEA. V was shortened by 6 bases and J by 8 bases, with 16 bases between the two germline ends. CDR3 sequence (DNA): TGCAGCGTGGGACGGCGGTTCGGAGAAAAACTGTTTTTT. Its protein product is CSVGRRFGEKLFF.

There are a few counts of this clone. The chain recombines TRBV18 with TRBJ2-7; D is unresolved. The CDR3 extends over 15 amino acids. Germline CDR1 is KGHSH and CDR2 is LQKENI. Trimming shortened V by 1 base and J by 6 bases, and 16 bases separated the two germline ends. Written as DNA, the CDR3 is TGTGCCAGCTCACCACGGAGTGAAGGGTTTACCGAGCAGTACTTC. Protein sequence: CASSPRSEGFTEQYF.

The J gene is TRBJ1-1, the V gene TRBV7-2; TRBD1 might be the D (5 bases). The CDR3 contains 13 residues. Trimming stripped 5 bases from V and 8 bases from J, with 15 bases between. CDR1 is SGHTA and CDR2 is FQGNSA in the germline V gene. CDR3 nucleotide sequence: TGTGCCAGCAGCCCAAGGGGCGGAGCCGAAGCTTTCTTT. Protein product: CASSPRGGAEAFF.

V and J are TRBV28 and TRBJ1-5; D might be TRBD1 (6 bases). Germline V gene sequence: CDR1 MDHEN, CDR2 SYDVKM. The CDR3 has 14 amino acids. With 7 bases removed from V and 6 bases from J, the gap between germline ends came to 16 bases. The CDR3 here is CASTAQGKGQPQHF. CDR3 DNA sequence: TGTGCCAGCACGGCACAGGGAAAGGGTCAGCCCCAGCATTTT.

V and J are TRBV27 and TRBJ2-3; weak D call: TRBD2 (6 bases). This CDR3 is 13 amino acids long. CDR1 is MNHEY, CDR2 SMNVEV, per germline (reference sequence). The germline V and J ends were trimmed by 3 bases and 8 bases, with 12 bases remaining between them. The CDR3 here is CASSFGGSATQYF. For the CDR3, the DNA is TGTGCCAGCAGTTTCGGAGGGTCAGCTACGCAGTATTTT.

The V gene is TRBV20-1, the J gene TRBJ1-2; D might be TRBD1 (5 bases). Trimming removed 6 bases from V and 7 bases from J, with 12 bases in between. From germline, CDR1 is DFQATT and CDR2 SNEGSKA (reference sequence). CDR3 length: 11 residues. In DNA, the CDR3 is TGCAGTGCGGGGCCGCCCATTGGCTACACCTTC. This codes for CSAGPPIGYTF.

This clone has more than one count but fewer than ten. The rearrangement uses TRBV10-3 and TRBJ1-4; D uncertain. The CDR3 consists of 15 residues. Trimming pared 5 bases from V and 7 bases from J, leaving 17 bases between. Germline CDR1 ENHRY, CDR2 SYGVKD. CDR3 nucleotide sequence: TGTGCCATCAGTCTCTCAGGAGCGTCTGGTGAAAAACTGTTTTTT. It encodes CAISLSGASGEKLFF.

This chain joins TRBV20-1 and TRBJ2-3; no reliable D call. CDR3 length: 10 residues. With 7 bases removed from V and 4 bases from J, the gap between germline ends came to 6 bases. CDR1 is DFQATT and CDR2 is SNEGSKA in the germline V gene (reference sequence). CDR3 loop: CSGLADTQYF. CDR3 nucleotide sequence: TGCAGTGGGCTAGCAGATACGCAGTATTTT.

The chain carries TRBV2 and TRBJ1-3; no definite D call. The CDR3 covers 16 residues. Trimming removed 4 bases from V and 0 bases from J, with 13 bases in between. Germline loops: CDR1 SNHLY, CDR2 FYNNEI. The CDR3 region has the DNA TGTGCCAGCAGTGGTGGGATCGGGAACTCTGGAAACACCATATATTTT. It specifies CASSGGIGNSGNTIYF.

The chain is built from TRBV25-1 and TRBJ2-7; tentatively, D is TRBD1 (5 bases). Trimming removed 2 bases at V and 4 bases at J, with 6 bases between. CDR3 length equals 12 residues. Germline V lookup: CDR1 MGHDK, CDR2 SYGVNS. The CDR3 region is CASSEQGYEQYF. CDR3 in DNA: TGTGCCAGCAGTGAACAGGGTTACGAGCAGTACTTC.

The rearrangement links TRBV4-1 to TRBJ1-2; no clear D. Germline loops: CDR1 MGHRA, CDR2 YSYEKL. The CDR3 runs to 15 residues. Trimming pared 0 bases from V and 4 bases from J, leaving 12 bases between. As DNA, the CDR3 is TGCGCCAGCAGCCAAGATCTTGCAGTAATCTATGGCTACACCTTC. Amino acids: CASSQDLAVIYGYTF.

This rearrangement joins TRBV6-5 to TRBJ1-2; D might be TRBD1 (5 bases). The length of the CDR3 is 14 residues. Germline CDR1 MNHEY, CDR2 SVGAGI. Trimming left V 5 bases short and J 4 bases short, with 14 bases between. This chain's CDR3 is CASSQGAEGYGYTF. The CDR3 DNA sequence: TGTGCCAGCAGTCAAGGGGCGGAGGGCTATGGCTACACCTTC.

In DNA, the CDR3 is TGTGCCAGCAGCTCCATGCAGGGAGGTGAAGCTTTCTTT. As protein: CASSSMQGGEAFF. The chain carries TRBV7-3 and TRBJ1-1; D is possibly TRBD1 (5 bases). Trimming took off 4 bases at V and 7 bases at J, with 13 bases between the two ends. Germline CDR1 is SGHTA and CDR2 is FQGTGA. The CDR3 consists of 13 residues.

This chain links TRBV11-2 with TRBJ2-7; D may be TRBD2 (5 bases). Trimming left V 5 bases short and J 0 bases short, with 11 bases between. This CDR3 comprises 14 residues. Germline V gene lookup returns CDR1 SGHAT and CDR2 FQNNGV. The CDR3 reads CASSPRGSSYEQYF. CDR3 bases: TGTGCCAGCAGCCCCCGGGGTTCCTCCTACGAGCAGTACTTC.

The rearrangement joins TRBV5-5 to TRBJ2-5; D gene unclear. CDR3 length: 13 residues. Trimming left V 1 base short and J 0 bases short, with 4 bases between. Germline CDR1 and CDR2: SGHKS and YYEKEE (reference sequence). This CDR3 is CASSLWHQETQYF. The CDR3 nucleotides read TGTGCCAGCAGCTTGTGGCACCAAGAGACCCAGTACTTC.

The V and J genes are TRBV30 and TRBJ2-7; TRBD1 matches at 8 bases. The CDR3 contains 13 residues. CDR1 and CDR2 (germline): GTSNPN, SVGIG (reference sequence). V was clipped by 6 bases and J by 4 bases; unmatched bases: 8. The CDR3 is CACTRDRLYEQYF. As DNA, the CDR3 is TGTGCCTGTACCCGGGACAGGCTATACGAGCAGTACTTC.

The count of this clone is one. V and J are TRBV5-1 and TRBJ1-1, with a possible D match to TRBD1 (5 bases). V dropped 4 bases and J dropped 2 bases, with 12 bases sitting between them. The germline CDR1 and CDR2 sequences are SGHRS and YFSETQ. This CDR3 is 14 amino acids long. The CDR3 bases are TGCGCCAGCAGCGCAGACAGCGGCAACACTGAAGCTTTCTTT. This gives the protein CASSADSGNTEAFF. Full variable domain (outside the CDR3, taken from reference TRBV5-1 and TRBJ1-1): KAGVTQTPRYLIKTRGQQVTLSCSPISGHRSVSWYQQTPGQGLQFLFEYFSETQRNKGNFPGRFSGRQFSNSRSEMNVSTLELGDSALYLCASSADSGNTEAFFGQGTRLTVV.

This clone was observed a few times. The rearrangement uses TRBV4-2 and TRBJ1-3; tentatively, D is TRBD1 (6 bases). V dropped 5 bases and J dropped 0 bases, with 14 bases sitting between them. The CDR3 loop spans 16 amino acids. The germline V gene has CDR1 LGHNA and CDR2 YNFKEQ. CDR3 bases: TGTGCCAGCAGCAGGGGGGTCGGTAGCTCTGGAAACACCATATATTTT. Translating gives CASSRGVGSSGNTIYF.

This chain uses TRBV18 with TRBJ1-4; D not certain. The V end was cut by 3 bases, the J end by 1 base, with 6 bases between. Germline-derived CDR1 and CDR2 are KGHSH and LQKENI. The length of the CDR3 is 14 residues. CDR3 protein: CASSPAQTNEKLFF. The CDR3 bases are TGTGCCAGCTCACCTGCCCAAACTAATGAAAAACTGTTTTTT.